These T cell receptor beta chains were read from a single sample in a study of OX40 agonist ivuxolimab in advanced cancers. Assay used: immunoSEQ multiplex PCR; TCRdb lists only in-frame clones, some missing. The repertoire consists of just under 85,000 clones, with around four fifths occurring once and the leading ten covering approximately 0.78%. The sample in question was CD4+ or CD8+ T cells sorted from blood, obtained in a trial of the OX40 agonist ivuxolimab. These receptors originate from an adult with an advanced solid tumor such as melanoma, head and neck, liver or kidney cancer. Each CDR3 is given with its conserved first and last residue. Each record gives: V gene, clone size, J gene, D gene, CDR3 length, CDR3 protein, CDR3 DNA. D genes are given only for firm matches. Clone size, where shown, is once, few, many, or a class for clones that have expanded.

>TRBV9|few|TRBJ1-1|TRBD1|15
CASSPQGDQNTEAFF
TGTGCCAGCAGCCCGCAGGGGGACCAGAACACTGAAGCTTTCTTT
>TRBV27|NA|TRBJ1-4|NA|15
CASSRRVADNEKLFF
TGTGCCAGCAGTCGAAGAGTGGCAGATAATGAAAAACTGTTTTTT
>TRBV7-2|NA|TRBJ2-2|TRBD1|16
CASSLRQGAGTGELFF
TGTGCCAGCAGCTTGAGACAGGGGGCAGGCACCGGGGAGCTGTTTTTT
>TRBV7-6|NA|TRBJ2-5|NA|13
CASRPGTQETQYF
TGTGCCAGCAGACCGGGCACACAAGAGACCCAGTACTTC
>TRBV30|NA|TRBJ2-7|TRBD1|13
CAWSVEGAYEQYF
TGTGCCTGGAGTGTTGAGGGGGCGTACGAGCAGTACTTC
>TRBV5-4|NA|TRBJ2-7|TRBD1|15
CASSRTGTARGEQYF
TGTGCCAGCAGCCGAACCGGGACAGCTCGAGGAGAGCAGTACTTC
>TRBV20-1|NA|TRBJ2-5|NA|11
CSARWGETQYF
TGCAGTGCTAGGTGGGGGGAGACCCAGTACTTC
>TRBV5-1|NA|TRBJ1-1|TRBD1|15
CASSMTPGQLSEAFF
TGCGCCAGCAGCATGACACCGGGACAGCTATCTGAAGCTTTCTTT
>TRBV6-5|NA|TRBJ1-4|NA|16
CASSYSAGPLGEKLFF
TGTGCCAGCAGTTACTCCGCAGGGCCTTTGGGTGAAAAACTGTTTTTT
>TRBV7-2|NA|TRBJ2-5|NA|14
CASSLVWTEETQYF
TGTGCCAGCAGCTTAGTGTGGACAGAAGAGACCCAGTACTTC
>TRBV6-1|NA|TRBJ1-2|TRBD1|13
CASSKDREHGYTF
TGTGCCAGCAGTAAGGACAGGGAACATGGCTACACCTTC
>TRBV4-3|NA|TRBJ2-1|NA|16
CASSQDLGGAGDKQFF
TGCGCCAGCAGCCAAGATTTAGGGGGAGCAGGCGATAAGCAGTTCTTC
>TRBV5-5|NA|TRBJ2-7|NA|13
CASSLGGTYEQYF
TGTGCCAGCAGCTTGGGGGGAACCTACGAGCAGTACTTC
>TRBV5-4|NA|TRBJ2-3|NA|14
CASSLTGWADTQYF
TGTGCCAGCAGCTTGACAGGGTGGGCAGATACGCAGTATTTT
>TRBV7-2|NA|TRBJ2-1|NA|14
CASSLGVVYNEQFF
TGTGCCAGCAGCTTAGGCGTGGTCTACAATGAGCAGTTCTTC
>TRBV15|NA|TRBJ2-6|NA|15
CATSREGSGANVLTF
TGTGCCACCAGCAGAGAGGGCTCCGGGGCCAACGTCCTGACTTTC
>TRBV10-3|NA|TRBJ2-6|NA|18
CAISAKRTQLSGANVLTF
TGTGCCATCAGTGCCAAACGGACCCAACTCTCTGGGGCCAACGTCCTGACTTTC
>TRBV18|NA|TRBJ2-7|NA|12
CASSLVLDEQYF
TGTGCCAGCTCCCTTGTACTCGACGAGCAGTACTTC
>TRBV2|few|TRBJ2-7|NA|13
CASSTYRGYEQYF
TGTGCCAGCAGTACTTACCGGGGCTACGAGCAGTACTTC
>TRBV30|NA|TRBJ2-1|NA|16
CAWSVLARKSYNEQFF
TGTGCCTGGAGTGTACTAGCCAGGAAGTCCTACAATGAGCAGTTCTTC
>TRBV10-3|NA|TRBJ2-1|TRBD2|15
CAISVQRGESGEQFF
TGTGCCATCAGTGTACAGCGGGGGGAAAGCGGTGAGCAGTTCTTC
>TRBV9|NA|TRBJ2-7|NA|15
CASSVVGGPTYEQYF
TGTGCCAGCAGCGTAGTAGGTGGGCCAACCTACGAGCAGTACTTC
>TRBV5-1|once|TRBJ2-3|NA|16
CASSLEGTPSTDTQYF
TGCGCCAGCAGCTTAGAAGGGACTCCTAGCACAGATACGCAGTATTTT
>TRBV4-2|NA|TRBJ1-2|NA|14
CASSQSRGDYGYTF
TGTGCCAGCAGCCAATCAAGAGGGGACTATGGCTACACCTTC
>TRBV11-2|few|TRBJ2-1|TRBD2|17
CASIPGIAGGLGSEQFF
TGTGCCAGCATCCCCGGGATAGCGGGGGGGTTAGGTAGTGAGCAGTTCTTC
>TRBV11-2|once|TRBJ2-5|TRBD2|14
CASKGLAGVETQYF
TGTGCCAGCAAGGGGCTAGCGGGGGTGGAGACCCAGTACTTC
>TRBV9|few|TRBJ2-1|TRBD2|17
CASSVDSGGSSYNEQFF
TGTGCCAGCAGCGTAGATTCGGGGGGGAGCTCCTACAATGAGCAGTTCTTC
>TRBV7-9|NA|TRBJ2-2|TRBD1|15
CASSIGTGWSGELFF
TGTGCCAGCAGCATCGGGACAGGATGGTCCGGGGAGCTGTTTTTT
>TRBV7-2|NA|TRBJ2-5|NA|13
CASSFSVLETQYF
TGTGCCAGCAGCTTCTCTGTGTTGGAGACCCAGTACTTC
>TRBV6-4|NA|TRBJ1-1|NA|16
CASSVFRGSLNTEAFF
TGTGCCAGCAGTGTCTTCCGGGGGTCCCTGAACACTGAAGCTTTCTTT
>TRBV4-1|once|TRBJ1-5|NA|13
CASSQEVEQGKHF
TGCGCCAGCAGCCAAGAAGTAGAACAGGGAAAGCATTTT
>TRBV16|NA|TRBJ1-2|NA|13
CASSQNTEGGYTF
TGTGCCAGCAGCCAAAACACCGAGGGAGGCTACACCTTC
>TRBV5-6|NA|TRBJ1-4|NA|12
CASSHTGEKLFF
TGTGCCAGCAGTCATACAGGGGAAAAACTGTTTTTT
>TRBV9|NA|TRBJ2-3|TRBD2|16
CASSPAAGGRQDTQYF
TGTGCCAGCAGCCCCGCAGCGGGGGGGCGACAGGATACGCAGTATTTT
>TRBV11-1|NA|TRBJ2-2|TRBD1|15
CASSPRTGGSGELFF
TGTGCCAGCAGCCCCCGGACAGGGGGTTCCGGGGAGCTGTTTTTT
>TRBV11-3|NA|TRBJ1-3|NA|15
CASSLEDRRGNTIYF
TGTGCCAGCAGCTTAGAAGACAGGAGAGGAAACACCATATATTTT
>TRBV6-4|NA|TRBJ2-2|NA|13
CASSDSRAGELFF
TGTGCCAGCAGTGACTCTAGGGCCGGGGAGCTGTTTTTT
>TRBV7-8|NA|TRBJ2-5|NA|13
CASSSGTQETQYF
TGTGCCAGTTCCAGCGGAACTCAAGAGACCCAGTACTTC
>TRBV11-2|NA|TRBJ1-2|NA|12
CASSPANYGYTF
TGTGCCAGCAGCCCTGCTAACTATGGCTACACCTTC
>TRBV5-5|once|TRBJ2-2|NA|14
CASHGAKNTGELFF
TGTGCCAGCCACGGGGCCAAGAACACCGGGGAGCTGTTTTTT
>TRBV7-2|once|TRBJ2-7|NA|17
CASSRGGGAYTPYEQYF
TGTGCCAGCAGCCGCGGAGGGGGAGCCTATACCCCCTACGAGCAGTACTTC
>TRBV6-5|NA|TRBJ2-1|NA|14
CASSRDRFNNEQFF
TGTGCCAGCAGTCGCGACCGATTCAACAATGAGCAGTTCTTC
>TRBV18|NA|TRBJ2-3|NA|16
CASSPRGGSSTDTQYF
TGTGCCAGCTCACCACGCGGAGGGTCTAGCACAGATACGCAGTATTTT
>TRBV2|NA|TRBJ1-1|TRBD1|13
CASTYATGSIAFF
TGTGCCAGCACCTACGCGACAGGGTCGATAGCTTTCTTT
>TRBV6-1|NA|TRBJ2-7|NA|14
CASVRTRGAYEQYF
TGTGCCAGCGTTCGAACCAGGGGCGCCTACGAGCAGTACTTC
>TRBV5-4|NA|TRBJ1-1|TRBD1|15
CASSSTRGLNTEAFF
TGTGCCAGCAGTTCTACCAGGGGGCTTAACACTGAAGCTTTCTTT
>TRBV21-1|NA|TRBJ2-1|NA|13
CASSKERGTRQFF
TGTGCCAGCAGCAAAGAACGGGGCACGAGGCAGTTCTTC
>TRBV14|NA|TRBJ2-3|NA|16
CASSQVGGLTTDTQYF
TGTGCCAGCAGCCAAGTAGGCGGTTTGACCACAGATACGCAGTATTTT
>TRBV5-4|NA|TRBJ2-5|NA|15
CASSWGGGFQETQYF
TGTGCCAGCAGCTGGGGAGGGGGCTTCCAAGAGACCCAGTACTTC
>TRBV6-6|NA|TRBJ2-7|NA|13
CASSYDGSYEQYF
TGTGCCAGCAGTTACGACGGGTCCTACGAGCAGTACTTC
>TRBV5-5|NA|TRBJ1-5|TRBD1|17
CASSSTGTGDSNQPQHF
TGTGCCAGCAGCTCTACCGGGACAGGGGATAGTAATCAGCCCCAGCATTTT
>TRBV18|NA|TRBJ1-1|NA|13
CASSPSGDTEAFF
TGTGCCAGCTCACCATCAGGGGACACTGAAGCTTTCTTT
>TRBV6-1|NA|TRBJ2-1|TRBD2|15
CASTSRGSGRDEQFF
TGTGCCAGCACCAGTCGGGGTAGCGGGCGGGATGAGCAGTTCTTC